This passage covers 13 T cell receptor beta chains from one sample sequenced in a study of blood T cell repertoires in COVID-19. Assay used: immunoSEQ multiplex PCR; TCRdb lists only in-frame clones, some missing. The repertoire has roughly 230,000 clones, roughly 90% of them found once; the top ten carry around 4.2%. The sample was PBMCs or T cells enriched from blood (not recorded which). The receptors originated from a woman aged 25 to 45 with acute COVID-19.

The V call is TRBV28, the J call TRBJ1-1; 8 bases map to TRBD1. CDR1 and CDR2 from the germline V gene are MDHEN and SYDVKM. The J segment lost 4 bases and the V segment lost 3 bases, leaving 16 bases of the junction unmatched. This CDR3 comprises 18 residues. The CDR3 loop is CASSFRKPGQGLSTEAFF. DNA for the CDR3: TGTGCCAGCAGTTTTCGTAAGCCAGGACAGGGTCTGAGCACTGAAGCTTTCTTT.

The J gene is TRBJ2-7, the V gene TRBV15, with D perhaps TRBD1 (5 bases). Germline V gene sequence: CDR1 LNHNV, CDR2 YYDKDF (reference sequence). This CDR3 has 14 amino acids. Trimming left V 1 base short and J 0 bases short, with 7 bases between. The CDR3 here is CATSRGGLSYEQYF. CDR3 nucleotides: TGTGCCACCAGCAGAGGGGGCCTCTCCTACGAGCAGTACTTC.

CDR3 region: CASSYRDRDEDIQYF. CDR3 sequence (DNA): TGTGCCAGCAGCTATCGGGACAGGGATGAGGACATTCAGTACTTC. The chain links TRBV3-1 (or the pseudogene TRBV3-2) to TRBJ2-4; 9 bases line up with TRBD1. Germline CDR1 and CDR2: LGHDT and YNNKEL (reference sequence). The CDR3 length is 15 residues. With 5 bases clipped from V and 8 bases from J, the junction kept 10 bases outside the gene matches.

This clone was recorded many times. V gene TRBV6-5 combines with J gene TRBJ1-6; no definite D call. Germline V gene lookup returns CDR1 MNHEY and CDR2 SVGAGI. V gave up 11 bases and J gave up 7 bases, with 18 bases separating them. The CDR3 extends over 14 amino acids. CDR3 region: CASSIEEENSPLHF. The CDR3 coding sequence is TGTGCCTCCTCGATCGAGGAGGAGAATTCACCCCTCCACTTT.

The chain uses TRBV18 and TRBJ1-2; D possibly corresponds to TRBD1 (5 bases). Germline CDR1 and CDR2: KGHSH and LQKENI. The V gene lost 6 bases and the J gene lost 2 bases, with 13 bases spanning the gap. There are 14 residues in the CDR3. As DNA, the CDR3 is TGTGCCAGCTCCCTTCAGGGTTTCAACTATGGCTACACCTTC. As protein: CASSLQGFNYGYTF.

The chain has TRBV28 and TRBJ2-7; a weak D match, TRBD2 (6 bases). The germline V and J ends were trimmed by 7 bases and 3 bases, with 10 bases remaining between them. CDR3 size: 12 residues. Germline lookup yields CDR1 MDHEN and CDR2 SYDVKM. CDR3 nucleotide sequence: TGTGCCAGCAACGTGGGGGGCTACGAGCAGTACTTC. Translation: CASNVGGYEQYF.

The V gene is TRBV10-2, the J gene TRBJ1-3; 7 nucleotides align to TRBD1. This CDR3 is 14 amino acids long. Germline trimming cut 7 bases from V and 3 bases from J; bases unmatched to any gene: 6. Germline V gives CDR1 WSHSY, CDR2 SAAADI. CDR3 in amino acids: CASTSGTDGNTIYF. CDR3 bases: TGCGCCAGCACTTCCGGGACAGATGGAAACACCATATATTTT.

The chain uses TRBV9 and TRBJ2-3, with D maybe TRBD1 (5 bases). CDR3 length: 15 residues. The germline V and J ends were trimmed by 3 bases and 4 bases, with 15 bases remaining between them. Germline CDR1 SGDLS, CDR2 YYNGEE. As DNA, the CDR3 is TGTGCCAGCAGCGCCTTAGGGGCACGCGCAGATACGCAGTATTTT. It encodes CASSALGARADTQYF.

The V and J genes are TRBV19 and TRBJ1-2; TRBD1 aligns across 10 bases. With 3 bases clipped from V and 7 bases from J, the junction kept 5 bases outside the gene matches. Germline-derived CDR1 and CDR2 are LNHDA and SQIVND (reference sequence). CDR3 length: 14 amino acids. The CDR3 region is CASSIRQGASGYTF. The CDR3 region has the DNA TGTGCCAGTAGTATCAGACAGGGGGCATCTGGCTACACCTTC.

The chain has TRBV21-1 and TRBJ2-1; TRBD1, the table's D call, was not compared with the DNA. TRBV21-1 is an annotated pseudogene. CDR3 length: 17 amino acids. In DNA, the CDR3 is TGTGCCAGCAGCAAAGGGGGCGAGGGACAGGACGCCAATGAGCAGTTCTTC. Translating gives CASSKGGEGQDANEQFF.

This clone was seen a few times. This chain connects TRBV2 to TRBJ1-5, with D maybe TRBD1 (5 bases). Germline V CDR1 and CDR2: SNHLY, FYNNEI. V was cut by 4 bases and J by 2 bases, with 12 bases left in between. This CDR3 region has 15 residues. The DNA of the CDR3 is TGTGCCAGCAGTGCAGGGCATTTGGGCAATCAGCCCCAGCATTTT. Translation: CASSAGHLGNQPQHF. The variable domain in full, completed from reference TRBV2 and TRBJ1-5, reads EPEVTQTPSHQVTQMGQEVILRCVPISNHLYFYWYRQILGQKVEFLVSFYNNEISEKSEIFDDQFSVERPDGSNFTLKIRSTKLEDSAMYFCASSAGHLGNQPQHFGDGTRLSIL.

This rearrangement joins TRBV5-4 to TRBJ1-1; D is unresolved. CDR1 and CDR2 (germline): SGHNT, YYREEE (reference sequence). V gave up 1 base and J gave up 1 base, with 5 bases separating them. The CDR3 consists of 13 residues. CDR3 residues: CASSLTRNTEAFF. The CDR3, as DNA: TGTGCCAGCAGCTTGACCAGGAACACTGAAGCTTTCTTT. The full variable domain, with the rest looked up from reference TRBV5-4 and TRBJ1-1, is ETGVTQSPTHLIKTRGQQVTLRCSSQSGHNTVSWYQQALGQGPQFIFQYYREEENGRGNFPPRFSGLQFPNYSSELNVNALELDDSALYLCASSLTRNTEAFFGQGTRLTVV.

This chain links TRBV3-1 (or the pseudogene TRBV3-2) with TRBJ2-4; D uncertain. The CDR3 has 17 amino acids. Between the trimmed V and J ends, which lost 4 bases and 0 bases, there was a span of 16 bases. Per the germline V gene, CDR1 is LGHDT and CDR2 is YNNKEL (reference sequence). The CDR3 DNA follows: TGTGCCAGCAGCCCCCGTCTAGTCCCGCTAGCCAAAAACATTCAGTACTTC. Encoded protein: CASSPRLVPLAKNIQYF.